The 27 T cell receptor beta chains presented below share a single source sample, sequenced in a study of tumor and adjacent non-tumor tissue in lung cancer. No cell sorting was done before RNA was extracted from the tissue. The normal lung tissue was taken more than 3 cm from the tumor edge. A modified ARM-PCR protocol with three rounds of nested PCR amplified TCRbeta. TCRdb analysed the multiplex PCR reads with MiXCR anew, one entry per CDR3 protein. The table includes some 73,000 distinct CDR3 sequences, 80% to 90% detected once. The sequencing input was distant non-tumor lung tissue. These receptors were obtained from a man in his sixties with non-small cell lung cancer.

This clonotype was observed a single time. The CDR3 nucleotides read TGCAGCGTTGAAATTAGCGGGATGAGTGAGCAGTTCTTC. Translation: CSVEISGMSEQFF. The rearrangement joins TRBV29-1 to TRBJ2-1; 8 bases align to TRBD2. Germline CDR1 is SQVTM and CDR2 is ANQGSEA. The length of the CDR3 is 13 residues. V dropped 2 bases and J dropped 9; count of bases not matched to a gene: 6.

The chain links TRBV11-2 to TRBJ2-5, with D possibly called TRBD1 or TRBD2 (6 bases each). Germline V CDR1 and CDR2: SGHAT, FQNNGV. The CDR3 has 16 amino acids. Trimming cost V 8 bases and J 5 bases, with 24 bases left between them. CDR3 region: CASGSTMGGPEETQYF. The CDR3 nucleotides are TGTGCCAGCGGCTCCACAATGGGGGGCCCAGAGGAGACCCAGTACTTC. The whole variable domain, filled in from reference TRBV11-2 and TRBJ2-5, reads EAGVAQSPRYKIIEKRQSVAFWCNPISGHATLYWYQQILGQGPKLLIQFQNNGVVDDSQLPKDRFSAERLKGVDSTLKIQPAKLEDSAVYLCASGSTMGGPEETQYFGPGTRLLVL.

The CDR3 nucleotides read TGCAGCGGTTACGGGACTAGCTCTAATGAGCAGTTCTTC. Translation: CSGYGTSSNEQFF. This chain joins TRBV29-1 and TRBJ2-1; 9 bases fit TRBD2. The germline V gene has CDR1 SQVTM and CDR2 ANQGSEA. The CDR3 spans 13 residues. The trim removed 7 bases at V and 7 bases at J, leaving 8 bases unmatched.

With regard to this clonotype: This is likely a read error, given that the CDR3 carries no conserved phenylalanine or tryptophan at its end. The chain carries TRBV11-3 and TRBJ2-3, with unresolved D. V was clipped by 3 bases and J by 4 bases, with 8 bases between them. The V gene's germline CDR1 is SGHNT and CDR2 YENEEA. There are 13 residues in the CDR3. The CDR3 protein is CASSFQLADTQYL. The CDR3 nucleotides read TGTGCCAGCAGCTTTCAGTTGGCAGATACGCAGTATCTT.

This chain links TRBV19 with TRBJ1-5; D possibly corresponds to TRBD1 (6 bases). Germline CDR1 and CDR2: LNHDA and SQIVND (reference sequence). The CDR3 spans 15 residues. Between the trimmed V and J ends, which lost 6 bases and 0 bases, there was a span of 12 bases. CDR3 DNA: TGTGCCAGTAGATTACAGGGCTATAGCAATCAGCCCCAGCATTTT. It codes for CASRLQGYSNQPQHF.

This clonotype was seen only a few times. An end of the junction differs from the germline gene, which may be a read error. CDR3 nucleotide sequence: TGCGCTAGCAGCTTGCAAAGTGGCGAGGACGCCGTGCCCACAGATACGCAGTATTTT. Its protein product is CASSLQSGEDAVPTDTQYF. The chain links TRBV5-1 to TRBJ2-3; D ambiguous. Germline V lookup: CDR1 SGHRS, CDR2 YFSETQ. The CDR3 sequence is 19 residues long.

A word on this clonotype: Lacking the conserved final phenylalanine or tryptophan, this CDR3 likely reflects a read error. The chain links TRBV11-3 to TRBJ2-7, with D perhaps TRBD1 (5 bases). The V end was cut by 0 bases, the J end by 2 bases, with 11 bases between. This CDR3 has 15 amino acids. The germline CDR1 and CDR2 sequences are SGHNT and YENEEA. The CDR3 loop reads CASSLDHSRAYEQYY. The DNA of the CDR3 is TGTGCCAGCAGCTTAGACCATAGCAGGGCCTACGAGCAGTACTAC.

Concerning this clonotype: An end of the junction does not agree with germline; a read error may underlie this. V usage is TRBV11-2 and J usage is TRBJ1-1, with 8 bases identical to TRBD1. The CDR3 extends over 14 amino acids. Per germline, CDR1 SGHAT and CDR2 FQNNGV. The CDR3 DNA is TGTGCCAGCGGATGGACAGGGCTGAACACTGAGGCTTTCTTT. Translating gives CASGWTGLNTEAFF.

The sample holds one count of this clonotype. The V and J genes are TRBV20-1 and TRBJ2-7, with unresolved D. Germline V gives CDR1 DFQATT, CDR2 SNEGSKA (reference sequence). Trimming removed 3 bases from V and 2 bases from J, with 14 bases in between. This CDR3 comprises 14 residues. CDR3 DNA: TGCAGTGCTAGGATAACAAGAGGCCCCTACGAGCAGTACTTC. It codes for CSARITRGPYEQYF.

The rearrangement uses TRBV20-1 and TRBJ2-1; 8 positions match TRBD2. This CDR3 is 15 amino acids long. The V gene's germline CDR1 is DFQATT and CDR2 SNEGSKA (reference sequence). The CDR3 protein is CIVDSSGGPWHEQFF. The DNA for the CDR3 is TGCATTGTTGACTCATCGGGGGGGCCGTGGCATGAGCAGTTCTTC.

Turning to this clonotype: The junction and the germline gene differ at one end; a read error may be behind it. This chain connects TRBV20-1 to TRBJ2-7; no reliable D call. This CDR3 spans 12 amino acids. The germline V gene encodes CDR1 DFQATT and CDR2 SNEGSKA (reference sequence). The CDR3 sequence is CTATTASYEQYF. The CDR3 nucleotides read TGCACTGCAACGACTGCCTCCTACGAACAGTACTTC.

Regarding this clonotype: A much larger clonotype is one base distant, so this may be a read error. The V gene is TRBV7-8, the J gene TRBJ2-1; D gene unclear. The CDR3 has 12 residues. Germline V gene sequence: CDR1 SGHVS, CDR2 FQNEAQ. Trimming shortened V by 4 bases and J by 10 bases, and 11 bases separated the two germline ends. CDR3 protein: CASSSKGNEQFF. Written as DNA, the CDR3 is TGTGCCAGCAGCTCCAAGGGAAACGAGCAGTTCTTC.

The chain carries TRBV5-1 and TRBJ2-1; D uncertain. Trimming cost V 3 bases and J 0 bases, with 7 bases left between them. This CDR3 region has 14 residues. Germline V gene lookup returns CDR1 SGHRS and CDR2 YFSETQ. The CDR3 DNA reads as TGCGCCAGCAGCTGGAGTACCTCCTACAATGAGCAGTTCTTC. This encodes CASSWSTSYNEQFF.

Regarding this clonotype: A much larger clone sits a single nucleotide away, making a read error possible. The rearrangement uses TRBV5-4 and TRBJ1-3; a possible D gene is TRBD1 (6 bases). The CDR3 sequence is 14 residues long. Germline-derived CDR1 and CDR2 are SGHNT and YYREEE (reference sequence). The chain's CDR3 is CASSLAGARDTVYF. The CDR3 DNA follows: TGTGCCAGCAGCTTGGCAGGGGCGCGAGACACCGTATATTTT.

This sequence joins TRBV28 and TRBJ2-7, with D maybe TRBD1 (5 bases). V lost 3 bases to trimming and J lost 5 bases, with 14 bases between them. Germline values: CDR1 MDHEN, CDR2 SYDVKM. CDR3 length equals 14 residues. The CDR3 loop is CASSLYQGCNEQYF. In DNA, the CDR3 is TGTGCCAGCAGTTTGTATCAGGGATGCAACGAGCAGTACTTC.

At least ten counts were recorded for this clonotype. The chain is built from TRBV20-1 and TRBJ2-1; 11 bases fit TRBD2. CDR1 and CDR2 from the germline V gene are DFQATT and SNEGSKA (reference sequence). The CDR3 totals 13 residues. With 6 bases clipped from V and 9 bases from J, the junction kept 7 bases outside the gene matches. This chain's CDR3 is CSAISGRGREQFF. The CDR3 DNA sequence: TGCAGTGCCATTAGCGGGAGGGGACGTGAGCAGTTCTTC.

About this clonotype itself: Because the CDR3 is missing its conserved closing phenylalanine or tryptophan, this is likely a read error. The DNA is omitted, as the CDR3 cannot be located on it reliably, and the CDR3 follows TCRdb's listing. The V and J genes are TRBV11-3 and TRBJ2-2; the listed D gene, TRBD2, was not tested against the DNA. Germline V lookup: CDR1 SGHNT, CDR2 YENEEA. The CDR3 spans 18 amino acids, including both terminal residues. This CDR3 reads CASISRGAGGYRAGELLS.

This clonotype was observed at least ten times. CDR3 residues: CASSDSTATEAFF. The DNA of the CDR3 is TGCGCCAGCAGTGATTCTACAGCCACTGAAGCTTTCTTT. The chain uses TRBV10-2 and TRBJ1-1; D is unclear. The germline CDR1 and CDR2 sequences are WSHSY and SAAADI. The CDR3 has 13 residues. Trimming left V 3 bases short and J 4 bases short, with 9 bases between.

Comments on this clonotype: The junction does not match germline at one end; this may be a read error. CDR3 DNA: TGTGTCAGCAGCTTAACGCCGAATCTGTATGGTCGAAACACTGAAGCTTTATTT. Residues: CVSSLTPNLYGRNTEALF. The chain has TRBV11-3 and TRBJ1-1; no reliable D call. CDR1 and CDR2 from the germline V gene are SGHNT and YENEEA. The CDR3 is made up of 18 amino acids.

The V gene is TRBV11-3, the J gene TRBJ2-3; a weak D match, TRBD2 (8 bases). The V gene's germline CDR1 is SGHNT and CDR2 YENEEA. V was clipped by 4 bases and J by 4 bases, with 18 bases between them. The CDR3 sequence is 16 residues long. CDR3: CASSSGTRGGSDTQYF. CDR3 coding DNA: TGTGCCAGCAGCTCCGGGACTAGAGGGGGCTCAGATACGCAGTATTTT.

The rearrangement uses TRBV11-3 and TRBJ2-3, with 7 positions matching TRBD2. Germline loops: CDR1 SGHNT, CDR2 YENEEA. The CDR3 contains 17 residues. Trimming at V came to 9 bases and at J to 6 bases, leaving 21 bases not matched to a gene. CDR3 region: CARSPGLGAGRTDTQYF. CDR3 bases: TGTGCCAGAAGCCCCGGCTTGGGAGCGGGAAGAACGGATACGCAGTATTTT.

Points on this clonotype: The junction departs from the called germline gene at one end, perhaps through a read error. This chain joins TRBV11-3 and TRBJ2-3; tentative D call: TRBD2 (5 bases). The CDR3 spans 16 residues. CDR1 SGHNT and CDR2 YENEEA come from the germline V gene. As DNA, the CDR3 is TGTGCCAGCAGCCCATGCACGTCGAGGGTCACAGATACGCAATATTTT. As protein: CASSPCTSRVTDTQYF.

Points on this clonotype: No conserved phenylalanine or tryptophan ends this CDR3, so it is likely a read error. The chain uses TRBV11-2 and TRBJ2-7; D may be TRBD1 (6 bases). The V and J ends lost 4 bases and 3 bases respectively, with 19 bases between them. Germline V gene data show CDR1 as SGHAT and CDR2 as FQNNGV. This CDR3 contains 16 residues. CDR3 coding DNA: TGTGCCAGCAGCTCGAGGACAGCAGGGAGTCTCTACGAGCAGTACCTC. Protein product: CASSSRTAGSLYEQYL.

A note on this clonotype: Just one base apart from a much larger clone, this may be a read error. V is TRBV4-3 and J is TRBJ1-4, with TRBD1 matching 8 bases. Germline V gene data show CDR1 as LGHNA and CDR2 as YSLEER. The CDR3 is 18 amino acids. The J segment lost 10 bases and the V segment lost 0 bases, leaving 16 bases of the junction unmatched. CDR3 in amino acids: CASSQDFAGGATKGKLFF. CDR3 nucleotides: TGCGCCAGCAGCCAAGATTTCGCAGGGGGCGCGACGAAAGGAAAACTGTTTTTT.

This clonotype occurred once. The chain has TRBV11-3 and TRBJ2-3; tentatively, D is TRBD2 (6 bases). Trimming cost V 1 base and J 1 base, with 21 bases left between them. The length of the CDR3 is 19 residues. Per the germline V gene, CDR1 is SGHNT and CDR2 is YENEEA. CDR3 sequence: CASSLVPLEVGSRTDTQYF. For the CDR3, the DNA is TGTGCCAGCAGCTTAGTTCCCCTAGAAGTCGGGAGCCGCACAGATACGCAGTATTTT.

About this clonotype itself: This may stem from a read error, because a much larger clone lies one nucleotide away. The CDR3 loop reads CASSYSSGANVLAF. The CDR3 DNA reads TGTGCCAGCAGTTACTCCTCTGGGGCCAACGTCCTGGCTTTC. V is TRBV6-2 or TRBV6-3 and J is TRBJ2-6, with D maybe TRBD1 (5 bases). This CDR3 is 14 amino acids long. Germline V gene sequence: CDR1 MNHEY, CDR2 SVGEGT.

A note on this clonotype: One end of the junction fails to match germline, which may point to a read error. The rearrangement uses TRBV6-5 and TRBJ2-3; unclear D gene. The CDR3 consists of 12 residues. Per the germline V gene, CDR1 is MNHEY and CDR2 is SVGAGI. The CDR3 region is CAGCAGTDTRYF. The CDR3 DNA follows: TGTGCCGGCTGCGCAGGCACAGATACGCGGTATTTT.